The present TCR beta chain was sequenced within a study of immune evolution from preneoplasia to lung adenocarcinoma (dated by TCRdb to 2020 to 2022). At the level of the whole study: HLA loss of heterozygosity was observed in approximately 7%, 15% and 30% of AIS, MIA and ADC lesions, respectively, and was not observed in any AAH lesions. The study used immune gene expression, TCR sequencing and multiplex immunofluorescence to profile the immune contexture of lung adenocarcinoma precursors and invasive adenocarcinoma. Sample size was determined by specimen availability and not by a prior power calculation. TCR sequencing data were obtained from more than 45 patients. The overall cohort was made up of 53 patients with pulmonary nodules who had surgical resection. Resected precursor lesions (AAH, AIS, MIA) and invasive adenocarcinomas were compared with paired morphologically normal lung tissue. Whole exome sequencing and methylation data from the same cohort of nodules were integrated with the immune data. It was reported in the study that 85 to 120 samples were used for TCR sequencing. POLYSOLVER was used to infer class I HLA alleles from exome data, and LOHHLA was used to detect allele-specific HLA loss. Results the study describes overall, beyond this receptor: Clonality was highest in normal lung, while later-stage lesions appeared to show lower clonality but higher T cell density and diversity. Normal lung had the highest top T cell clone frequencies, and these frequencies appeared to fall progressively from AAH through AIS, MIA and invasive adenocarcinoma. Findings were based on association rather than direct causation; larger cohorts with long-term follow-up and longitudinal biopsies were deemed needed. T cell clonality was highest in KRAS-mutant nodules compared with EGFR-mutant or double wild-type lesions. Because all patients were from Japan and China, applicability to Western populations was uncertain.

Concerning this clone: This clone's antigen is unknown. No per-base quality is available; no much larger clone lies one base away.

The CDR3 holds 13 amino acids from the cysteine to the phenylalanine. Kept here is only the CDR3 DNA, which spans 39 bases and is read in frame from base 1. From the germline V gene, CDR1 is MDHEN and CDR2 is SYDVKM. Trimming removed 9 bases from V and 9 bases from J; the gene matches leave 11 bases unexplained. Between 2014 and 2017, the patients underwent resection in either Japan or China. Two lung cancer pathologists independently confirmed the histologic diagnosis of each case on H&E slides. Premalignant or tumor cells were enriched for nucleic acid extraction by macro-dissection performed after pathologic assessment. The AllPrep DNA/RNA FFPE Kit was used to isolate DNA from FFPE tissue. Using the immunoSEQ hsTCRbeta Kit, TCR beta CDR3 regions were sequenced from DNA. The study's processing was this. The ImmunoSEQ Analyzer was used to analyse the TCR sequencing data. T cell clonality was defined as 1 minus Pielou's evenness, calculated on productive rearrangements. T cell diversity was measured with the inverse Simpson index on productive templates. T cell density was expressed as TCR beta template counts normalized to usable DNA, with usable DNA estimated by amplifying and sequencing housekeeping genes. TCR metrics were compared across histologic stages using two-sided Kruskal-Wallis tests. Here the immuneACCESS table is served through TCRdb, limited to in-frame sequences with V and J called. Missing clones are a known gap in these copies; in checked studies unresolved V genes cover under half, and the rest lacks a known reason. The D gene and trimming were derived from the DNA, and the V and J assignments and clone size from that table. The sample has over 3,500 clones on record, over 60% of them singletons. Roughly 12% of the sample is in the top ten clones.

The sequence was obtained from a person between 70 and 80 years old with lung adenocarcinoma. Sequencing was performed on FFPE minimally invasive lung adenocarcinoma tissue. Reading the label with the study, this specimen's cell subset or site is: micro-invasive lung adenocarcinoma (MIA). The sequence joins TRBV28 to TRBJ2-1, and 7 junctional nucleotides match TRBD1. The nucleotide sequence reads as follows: TGTGCCAGTAGACAGGGTGGTTCGAGTGAGCAGTTCTTC. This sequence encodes CASRQGGSSEQFF. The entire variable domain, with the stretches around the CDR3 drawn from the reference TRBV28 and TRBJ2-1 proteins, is DVKVTQSSRYLVKRTGEKVFLECVQDMDHENMFWYRQDPGLGLRLIYFSYDVKMKEKGDIPEGYSVSREKKERFSLILESASTNQTSMYLCASRQGGSSEQFFGPGTRLTVL.